This is a list of T cell receptor beta chains from one sample in a study of identical twins. A single record per CDR3 protein comes from TCRdb applying MiXCR to the 5' RACE reads. The profile shows fewer than 250,000 distinct CDR3 sequences, around a tenth of them singletons. Sequencing used memory (CD45RO+) T cells sorted from blood. These receptors all stem from a woman under 30 in good health. CDR3s include the opening cysteine and the closing phenylalanine or tryptophan. Fields, in order: clone size, D gene, J gene, V gene, CDR3 DNA, CDR3 protein. The D gene is left open where the match is weak. Rows may omit the clone size; those that give it use once, few, many or a size class.

>few|TRBD2|TRBJ2-1|TRBV9
TGTGCCAGCAGCGTAGGGCTAGCGGGGTTCAATGAGCAGTTCTTC
CASSVGLAGFNEQFF
>-|-|TRBJ2-3|TRBV7-6
TGTGCCAGCAGCTTATATCAGGGGACAGATACGCAGTATTTT
CASSLYQGTDTQYF
>-|TRBD2|TRBJ2-3|TRBV4-2
TGTGCCAGCAGCCAAGTACTAGCGGGGGGGACGGGCACAGATACGCAGTATTTT
CASSQVLAGGTGTDTQYF
>many|-|TRBJ2-7|TRBV7-8
TGTGCCAGCAGCTTAACTACTAGTTATGAGCAGTACTTC
CASSLTTSYEQYF
>few|TRBD1|TRBJ1-1|TRBV11-2
TGTGCCAGCAGCCGTAACAGGGGTTCTGAAGCTTTCTTT
CASSRNRGSEAFF
>few|-|TRBJ2-7|TRBV20-1
TGCAGTGCTAGACCTTCAACAGTGAGCTCCTACGAGCAGTACTTC
CSARPSTVSSYEQYF
>-|-|TRBJ2-7|TRBV7-2
TGTGCCAGCAGCATGCCTCCAGGCGAGCAGTACTTC
CASSMPPGEQYF
>-|TRBD1|TRBJ2-7|TRBV29-1
TGCAGCACCCGGACAGGGAGAAGCTACGAGCAGTACTTC
CSTRTGRSYEQYF
>many|TRBD2|TRBJ2-1|TRBV3-1
TGTGCCAGCAGCCAAGGACTAGCGGGAGCTGAGCAGTTCTTC
CASSQGLAGAEQFF
>few|-|TRBJ2-5|TRBV5-5
TGTGCCAGCAGCTTGGTACGGACGGAGACCCAGTACTTC
CASSLVRTETQYF
>-|-|TRBJ2-1|TRBV29-1
TGCAGCGCCTTCGACCACTCGAATGAGCAGTTCTTC
CSAFDHSNEQFF
>many|TRBD2|TRBJ2-1|TRBV24-1
TGTGCCACCAGTGATCGGCTAGCGGGGAATGAGCAGTTCTTC
CATSDRLAGNEQFF
>many|-|TRBJ1-5|TRBV2
TGTGCCAGCAGCCCTCAGGACTTTGGGAGTCAGCCCCAGCATTTT
CASSPQDFGSQPQHF
>-|TRBD2|TRBJ2-1|TRBV14
TGTGCCAGCAGCCAAGTGGGAGGGAGCCAACGGGGGGAGCAGTTCTTC
CASSQVGGSQRGEQFF
>few|TRBD1|TRBJ2-7|TRBV4-2
TGTGCCAGCAGGGGGGACAGCTCCTACGAGCAGTACTTC
CASRGDSSYEQYF
>-|TRBD2|TRBJ2-5|TRBV20-1
TGCAGTGCCCGAGGGGGGACTAGCGCAGAGACCCAGTACTTC
CSARGGTSAETQYF
>few|-|TRBJ2-1|TRBV14
TGTGCCAGCACCCGAGATGAGCAGTTCTTC
CASTRDEQFF
>few|TRBD1|TRBJ2-3|TRBV24-1
TGTGCCACCAGTGACCATCCGGGACAGGGAAGAAGAGATACGCAGTATTTT
CATSDHPGQGRRDTQYF
>few|-|TRBJ2-1|TRBV5-1
TGCGCCAGCAGCTTGGGTGTAGCCCGGGCCTACAATGAGCAGTTCTTC
CASSLGVARAYNEQFF
>-|-|TRBJ2-2|TRBV20-1
TGCAGTGCTAGAGAAGCAAGTCGCGCCGGGGAGCTGTTTTTT
CSAREASRAGELFF
>-|-|TRBJ2-5|TRBV5-5
TGTGCCAGCAGCTTCGGGGGATTTCAAGAGACCCAGTACTTC
CASSFGGFQETQYF
>few|TRBD2|TRBJ2-1|TRBV9
TGTGCCAGCAGCGCGGGACTAGCGGGAGTGCATGAGCAGTTCTTC
CASSAGLAGVHEQFF
>few|-|TRBJ2-3|TRBV6-1
TGTGCCAGCAGGGGGATCCGAACAGATACGCAGTATTTT
CASRGIRTDTQYF
>few|-|TRBJ2-1|TRBV20-1
TGCAGTGCGCCCACTTACAGCGATGTGCAGTTCTTC
CSAPTYSDVQFF
>few|-|TRBJ1-3|TRBV9
TGTGCCAGCAGCGTAGATCAGGGCTCTGGAAACACCATATATTTT
CASSVDQGSGNTIYF
>many|TRBD1|TRBJ2-1|TRBV4-3
TGCGCCAGCAGCCAAGATTGGGTGGACAGGGGGCTCTTCAATGAGCAGTTCTTC
CASSQDWVDRGLFNEQFF
>few|TRBD2|TRBJ2-5|TRBV10-3
TGTGCCATCAGTGAGTCTCCTCCTAGCGGGGACATCAGGACCCAGTACTTC
CAISESPPSGDIRTQYF
>-|TRBD1|TRBJ1-2|TRBV29-1
TGCAGCGTCCACGAACAGGGGGACTATGGCTACACCTTC
CSVHEQGDYGYTF
>few|TRBD1|TRBJ1-2|TRBV29-1
TGCAGCGTCAAGACAGGGGATGGCTACACCTTC
CSVKTGDGYTF
>-|-|TRBJ2-7|TRBV18
TGTGCCAGCTCACCACCGAACATGTACGAGCAGTACTTC
CASSPPNMYEQYF
>-|TRBD1|TRBJ2-1|TRBV7-2
TGTGCCACCGGACGGGACAGTCACAATGAGCAGTTCTTC
CATGRDSHNEQFF
>few|-|TRBJ1-1|TRBV5-6
TGTGCCAGCAGCCTGGGGCAGATGGGAACTGAAGCTTTCTTT
CASSLGQMGTEAFF
>few|-|TRBJ2-1|TRBV20-1
TGCAGTGCTAGAGCGGGCGGCAGTTCCTACAATGAGCAGTTCTTC
CSARAGGSSYNEQFF
>few|TRBD2|TRBJ2-7|TRBV10-3
TGTGCCATCAGTGAGCCAAAGCGGGAGGGGGACGAGCAGTACTTC
CAISEPKREGDEQYF
>-|TRBD2|TRBJ2-7|TRBV20-1
TGCAGTGCCCTCCGGGGAGCGGGAGTCTCCGAGCAGTACTTC
CSALRGAGVSEQYF
>medium-sized|TRBD2|TRBJ2-5|TRBV20-1
TGCAGTGCTAGAGTGGGACTAGCGGGGGATACAGAGACCCAGTACTTC
CSARVGLAGDTETQYF
>few|-|TRBJ2-7|TRBV7-8
TGTGCCAGCAGCTTAGCGACAGTCAACGAGCAGTACTTC
CASSLATVNEQYF
>many|-|TRBJ1-1|TRBV20-1
TGCAGTGCCTGGATGGGGGGGAGGAACACTGAAGCTTTCTTT
CSAWMGGRNTEAFF
>many|-|TRBJ2-5|TRBV10-3
TGTGCCATCAGTGAGTCCCGGGGCGAGGGAGAGACCCAGTACTTC
CAISESRGEGETQYF
>few|-|TRBJ1-6|TRBV7-8
TGTGCCAGCAGCTTTTCAAGGGGCCGGAATTCACCCCTCCACTTT
CASSFSRGRNSPLHF
>-|TRBD2|TRBJ2-3|TRBV12-3/TRBV12-4
TGTGCCAGCAGGGTGGCGGGAGCGACAGATACGCAGTATTTT
CASRVAGATDTQYF
>few|TRBD1|TRBJ2-5|TRBV20-1
TGCAGTGCTAGAGAGGGACAGGGGGCCTTGGAGACCCAGTACTTC
CSAREGQGALETQYF
>few|-|TRBJ2-5|TRBV5-6
TGTGCCAGCACCTTAGACTCGGCGGGGACCCAGTACTTC
CASTLDSAGTQYF
>-|-|TRBJ2-5|TRBV3-1
TGTGCCAGCACCTTTCGACAGTCAGAGACCCAGTACTTC
CASTFRQSETQYF